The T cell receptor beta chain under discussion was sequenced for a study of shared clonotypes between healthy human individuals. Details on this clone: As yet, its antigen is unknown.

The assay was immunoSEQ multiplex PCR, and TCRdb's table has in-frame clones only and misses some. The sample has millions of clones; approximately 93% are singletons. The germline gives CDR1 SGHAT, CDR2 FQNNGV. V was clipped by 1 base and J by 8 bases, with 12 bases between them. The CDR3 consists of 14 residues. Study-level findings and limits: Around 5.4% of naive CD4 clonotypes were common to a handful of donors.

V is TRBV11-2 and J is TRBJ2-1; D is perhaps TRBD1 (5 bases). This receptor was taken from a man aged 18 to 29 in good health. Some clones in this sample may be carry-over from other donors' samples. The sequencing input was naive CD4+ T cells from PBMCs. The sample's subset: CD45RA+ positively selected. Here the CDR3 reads CASSLGTPVDEQFF. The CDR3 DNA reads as TGTGCCAGCAGCTTAGGGACACCGGTCGATGAGCAGTTCTTC. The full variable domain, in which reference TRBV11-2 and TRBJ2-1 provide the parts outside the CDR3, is EAGVAQSPRYKIIEKRQSVAFWCNPISGHATLYWYQQILGQGPKLLIQFQNNGVVDDSQLPKDRFSAERLKGVDSTLKIQPAKLEDSAVYLCASSLGTPVDEQFFGPGTRLTVL.